This T cell receptor (beta chain) was recovered during a study of blood T cells in healthy people across ages. Study observations and caveats: Naive CD4+ cells and diversity were both higher in long-lived donors than in aged donors. Diversity of TCR beta per million T cells declined in a roughly linear way with age.

Comments on this clonotype: As yet, its antigen is unknown. One end of the junction is discordant with germline, which a read error may explain.

CDR1 ENHRY and CDR2 SYGVKD come from the germline V gene. The CDR3 runs to 13 residues. Every sample had a minimum of 6.5 million PBMCs isolated. A second PCR, run for roughly 7 to 11 cycles, used a sample-barcoded 5' primer plus a J-beta primer mix. TCRdb ran MiXCR on the 5' RACE reads and lists one entry per CDR3 protein. The sample yields about 900,000 distinct CDR3 sequences, under 80% seen once. This chain joins TRBV10-3 and TRBJ1-1; D may be TRBD1 (6 bases). The TCR comes from a man aged 30 to 45 in good health. Source material: blood. The CDR3 DNA sequence: TGTACCATCAGTAACCATGGACAGCCTGGGGCTTTCTTT. This sequence encodes CTISNHGQPGAFF.